This T cell receptor (beta chain) was sequenced for a study of blood T cell repertoires in COVID-19. Sequencing used immunoSEQ multiplex PCR; TCRdb keeps in-frame clones, though not all of them. The sample records around 170,000 clones, around 88% being singletons. The CDR3 has 15 amino acids. V shed 2 bases and J shed 0 bases, with 7 bases lying between them. Germline V gives CDR1 LNHDA, CDR2 SQIVND (reference sequence). The clonotype originates from a woman younger than 45 with acute or convalescent COVID-19. The chain employs TRBV19 and TRBJ1-4; D gene uncertain. The sample taken for sequencing was peripheral blood. CDR3: CASSINPATNEKLFF. The CDR3 DNA is TGTGCCAGTAGTATAAATCCCGCAACTAATGAAAAACTGTTTTTT.